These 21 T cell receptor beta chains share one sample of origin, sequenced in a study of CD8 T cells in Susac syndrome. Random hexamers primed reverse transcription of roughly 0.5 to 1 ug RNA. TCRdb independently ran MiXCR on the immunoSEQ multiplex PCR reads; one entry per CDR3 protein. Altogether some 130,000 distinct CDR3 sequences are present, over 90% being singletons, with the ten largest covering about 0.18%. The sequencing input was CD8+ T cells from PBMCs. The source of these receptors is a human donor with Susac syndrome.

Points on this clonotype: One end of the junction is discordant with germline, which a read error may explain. In DNA, the CDR3 is TGCAGTGCCAGAGGGGGTGACTGGGGCTACGAGCAGTACTTC. Residues: CSARGGDWGYEQYF. The chain is built from TRBV20-1 and TRBJ2-7, with TRBD1 as a possible D gene (6 bases). Germline CDR1 is DFQATT and CDR2 is SNEGSKA (reference sequence). The CDR3 consists of 14 residues.

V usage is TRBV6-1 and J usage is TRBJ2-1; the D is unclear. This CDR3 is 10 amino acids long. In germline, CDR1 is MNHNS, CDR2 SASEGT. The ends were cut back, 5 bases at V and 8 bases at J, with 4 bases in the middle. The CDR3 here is CASSPDEQFF. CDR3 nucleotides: TGTGCCAGCAGTCCGGATGAGCAGTTCTTC.

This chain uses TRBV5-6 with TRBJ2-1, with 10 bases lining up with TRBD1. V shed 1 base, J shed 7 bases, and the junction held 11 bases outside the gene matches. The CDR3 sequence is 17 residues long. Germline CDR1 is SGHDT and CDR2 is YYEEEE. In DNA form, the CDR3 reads TGTGCCAGCAGCTTGTCACCCGGGACAGGGGTGTTGAATGAGCAGTTCTTC. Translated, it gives CASSLSPGTGVLNEQFF.

The CDR3 nucleotides read TGCAGTGCTATCCCAGGGGGTGGATACGAGCAGTACTTC. The encoded protein is CSAIPGGGYEQYF. This chain links TRBV20-1 with TRBJ2-7, with 7 nucleotides matching TRBD1. The CDR3 length is 13 residues. J was trimmed by 4 bases and V by 4 bases; bases with no gene match: 7. The V gene's germline CDR1 is DFQATT and CDR2 SNEGSKA (reference sequence).

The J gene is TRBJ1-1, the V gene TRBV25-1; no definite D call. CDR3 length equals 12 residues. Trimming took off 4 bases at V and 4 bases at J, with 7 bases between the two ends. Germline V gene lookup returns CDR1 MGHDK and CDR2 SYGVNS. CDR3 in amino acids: CASSAGITEAFF. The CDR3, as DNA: TGTGCCAGCAGTGCCGGAATCACTGAAGCTTTCTTT. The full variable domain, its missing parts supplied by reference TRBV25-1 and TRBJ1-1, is EADIYQTPRYLVIGTGKKITLECSQTMGHDKMYWYQQDPGMELHLIHYSYGVNSTEKGDLSSESTVSRIRTEHFPLTLESARPSHTSQYLCASSAGITEAFFGQGTRLTVV.

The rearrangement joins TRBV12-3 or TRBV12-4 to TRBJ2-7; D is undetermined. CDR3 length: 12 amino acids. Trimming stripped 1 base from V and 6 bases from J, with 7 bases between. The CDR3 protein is CASSLGVREQYF. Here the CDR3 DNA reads TGTGCCAGCAGTTTAGGGGTCCGCGAGCAGTACTTC.

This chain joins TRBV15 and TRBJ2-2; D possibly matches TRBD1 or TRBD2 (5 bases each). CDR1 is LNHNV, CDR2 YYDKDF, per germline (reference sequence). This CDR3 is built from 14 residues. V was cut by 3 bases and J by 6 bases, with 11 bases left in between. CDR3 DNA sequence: TGTGCCACCAGCAGGATTCGGGGACCCGGGGAGCTGTTTTTT. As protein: CATSRIRGPGELFF.

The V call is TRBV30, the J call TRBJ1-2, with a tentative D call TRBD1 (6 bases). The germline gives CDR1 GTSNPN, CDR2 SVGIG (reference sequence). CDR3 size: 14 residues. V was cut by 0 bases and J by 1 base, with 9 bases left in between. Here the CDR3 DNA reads TGTGCCTGGAGTGTAGGGGGGTTTAACTATGGCTACACCTTC. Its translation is CAWSVGGFNYGYTF.

The CDR3 nucleotides are TGTGCCAGCAGCTTAGCCAGGTCCCCAGACTACACCTTC. This gives the protein CASSLARSPDYTF. The chain couples TRBV13 to TRBJ1-2; no definite D call. CDR3 size: 13 residues. Germline V gives CDR1 PRHDT, CDR2 FYEKMQ (reference sequence). V lost 1 base, J lost 10 bases, and 13 bases lay in between.

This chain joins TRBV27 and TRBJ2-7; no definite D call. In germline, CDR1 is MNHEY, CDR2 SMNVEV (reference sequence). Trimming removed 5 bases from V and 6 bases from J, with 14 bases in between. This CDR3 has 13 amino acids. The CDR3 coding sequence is TGTGCCAGCAGTCCTCCCCCCCCGGCCGAGCAGTACTTC. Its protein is CASSPPPPAEQYF.

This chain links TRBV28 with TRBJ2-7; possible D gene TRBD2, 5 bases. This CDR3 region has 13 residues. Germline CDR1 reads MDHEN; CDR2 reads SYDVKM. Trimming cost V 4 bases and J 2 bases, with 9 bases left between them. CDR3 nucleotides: TGTGCCAGCAGTTCCGGGGTAACCTACGAGCAGTACTTC. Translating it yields CASSSGVTYEQYF.

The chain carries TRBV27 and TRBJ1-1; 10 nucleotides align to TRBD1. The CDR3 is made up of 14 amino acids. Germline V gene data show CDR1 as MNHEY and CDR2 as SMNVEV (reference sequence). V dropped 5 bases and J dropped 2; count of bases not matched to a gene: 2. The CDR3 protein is CASSLTGGNTEAFF. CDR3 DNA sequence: TGTGCCAGCAGTCTGACAGGGGGCAACACTGAAGCTTTCTTT.

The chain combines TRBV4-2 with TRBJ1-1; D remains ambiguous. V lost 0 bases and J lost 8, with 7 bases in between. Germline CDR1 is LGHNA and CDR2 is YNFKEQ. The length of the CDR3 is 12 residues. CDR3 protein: CASSQESAEAFF. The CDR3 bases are TGTGCCAGCAGCCAAGAGTCGGCGGAAGCTTTCTTT.

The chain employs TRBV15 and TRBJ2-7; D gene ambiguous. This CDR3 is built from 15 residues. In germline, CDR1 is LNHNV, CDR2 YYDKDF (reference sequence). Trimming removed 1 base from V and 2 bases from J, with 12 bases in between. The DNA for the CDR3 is TGTGCCACCAGCAGAGTCTTCAGCCCCACCTACGAGCAGTACTTC. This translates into CATSRVFSPTYEQYF. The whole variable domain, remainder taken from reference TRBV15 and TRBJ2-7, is DAMVIQNPRYQVTQFGKPVTLSCSQTLNHNVMYWYQQKSSQAPKLLFHYYDKDFNNEADTPDNFQSRRPNTSFCFLDIRSPGLGDTAMYLCATSRVFSPTYEQYFGPGTRLTVT.

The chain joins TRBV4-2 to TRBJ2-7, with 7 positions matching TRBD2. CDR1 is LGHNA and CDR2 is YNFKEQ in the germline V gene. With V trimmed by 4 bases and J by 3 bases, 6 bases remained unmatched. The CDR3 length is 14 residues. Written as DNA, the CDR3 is TGTGCCAGCAGCCCCCCGGGCGGGGGCTACGAGCAGTACTTC. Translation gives CASSPPGGGYEQYF.

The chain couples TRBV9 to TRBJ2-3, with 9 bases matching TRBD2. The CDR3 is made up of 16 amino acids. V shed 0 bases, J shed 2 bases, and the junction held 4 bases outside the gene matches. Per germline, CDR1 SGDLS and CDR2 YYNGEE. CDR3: CASSVESGRPTDTQYF. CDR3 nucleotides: TGTGCCAGCAGCGTAGAAAGCGGGAGGCCCACAGATACGCAGTATTTT.

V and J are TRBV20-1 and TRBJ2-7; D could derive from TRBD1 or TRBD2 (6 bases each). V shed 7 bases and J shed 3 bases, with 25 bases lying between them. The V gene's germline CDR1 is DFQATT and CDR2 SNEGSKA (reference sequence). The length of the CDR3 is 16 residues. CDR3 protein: CSGQTLRAGGLYEQYF. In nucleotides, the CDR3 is TGCAGTGGCCAGACACTCCGGGCCGGGGGCCTCTACGAGCAGTACTTC.

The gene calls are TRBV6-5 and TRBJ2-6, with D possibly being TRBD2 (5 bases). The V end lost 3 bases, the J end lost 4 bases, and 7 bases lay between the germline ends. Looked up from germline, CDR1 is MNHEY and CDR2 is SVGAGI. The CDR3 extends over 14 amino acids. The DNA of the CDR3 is TGTGCCAGCAGTTATCGGGGAGGGGCCAACGTCCTGACTTTC. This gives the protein CASSYRGGANVLTF.

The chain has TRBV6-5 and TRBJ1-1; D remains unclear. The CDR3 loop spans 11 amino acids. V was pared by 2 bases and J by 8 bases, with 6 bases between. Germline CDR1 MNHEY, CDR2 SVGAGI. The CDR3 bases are TGTGCCAGCAGTTACGCAGAAGAAGCTTTCTTT. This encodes CASSYAEEAFF.

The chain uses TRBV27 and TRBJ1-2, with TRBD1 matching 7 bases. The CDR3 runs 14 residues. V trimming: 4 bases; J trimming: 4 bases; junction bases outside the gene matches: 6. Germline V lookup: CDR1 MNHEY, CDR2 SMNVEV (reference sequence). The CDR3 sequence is CASSSTGDTYGYTF. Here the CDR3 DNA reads TGTGCCAGCAGTTCAACAGGGGACACCTATGGCTACACCTTC.

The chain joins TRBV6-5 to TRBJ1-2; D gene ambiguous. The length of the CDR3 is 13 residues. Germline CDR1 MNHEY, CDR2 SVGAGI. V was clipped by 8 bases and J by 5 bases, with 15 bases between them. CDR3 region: CASGPQKTYGYTF. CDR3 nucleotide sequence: TGTGCCAGCGGCCCTCAGAAGACTTATGGCTACACCTTC.